The 23 T cell receptor beta chains reported below all come from one sample, sequenced in a study of T cell responses to AZD1222 COVID-19 vaccine. Measured with immunoSEQ multiplex PCR; TCRdb has only the in-frame clones, and not every one. Here the sample spans roughly 70,000 clones, roughly nine tenths being singletons. The input for sequencing was peripheral blood, taken 28 days after the second AZD1222 dose. The receptors originated from an adult who received the AZD1222 COVID-19 vaccine.

The CDR3 spells CASSTNSPTSVPSGEQFF. CDR3 sequence (DNA): TGTGCCAGCTCAACGAACAGTCCGACTAGCGTCCCGTCCGGCGAGCAGTTCTTC. The chain joins TRBV18 to TRBJ2-1, with 8 bases aligning to TRBD2. The trim removed 5 bases at V and 10 bases at J, leaving 22 bases unmatched. CDR3 size: 18 residues. Per germline, CDR1 KGHSH and CDR2 LQKENI. Complete variable domain (other parts from reference TRBV18 and TRBJ2-1): NAGVMQNPRHLVRRRGQEARLRCSPMKGHSHVYWYRQLPEEGLKFMVYLQKENIIDESGMPKERFSAEFPKEGPSILRIQQVVRGDSAAYFCASSTNSPTSVPSGEQFFGPGTRLTVL.

Turning to this clone: Relative to the germline gene, one junction end is altered; a read error may explain this. The J gene is TRBJ2-3, the V gene TRBV5-1; 7 bases fit TRBD2. The CDR3 has 17 residues. Germline V gene sequence: CDR1 SGHRS, CDR2 YFSETQ. CDR3 nucleotide sequence: TGCGCCAGCAGCTTAGGGAGGGACGTAAAAGTCACAGATACTCAGTATTTT. It is translated as CASSLGRDVKVTDTQYF.

The V and J genes are TRBV18 and TRBJ2-2, with D perhaps TRBD1 (6 bases). Germline V gives CDR1 KGHSH, CDR2 LQKENI. V dropped 1 base and J dropped 0 bases, with 9 bases sitting between them. The CDR3 has 16 residues. The CDR3 loop reads CASSPQTGSNTGELFF. The CDR3 DNA is TGTGCCAGCTCACCACAGACAGGCTCGAACACCGGGGAGCTGTTTTTT.

The rearrangement joins TRBV5-1 to TRBJ1-1; TRBD1 agrees at 10 bases. The CDR3 contains 15 residues. V shed 3 bases and J 3 bases; nucleotides not matched to a gene: 5. Per germline, CDR1 SGHRS and CDR2 YFSETQ. This chain's CDR3 is CASSYGTGVYTEAFF. The CDR3 DNA reads as TGCGCCAGCAGCTACGGGACAGGGGTATACACTGAAGCTTTCTTT.

The chain joins TRBV11-1 to TRBJ2-1; possibly TRBD2 for D (5 bases). The germline gives CDR1 SGHAT, CDR2 FQDESV (reference sequence). Trimming cost V 4 bases and J 8 bases, with 12 bases left between them. The CDR3 is made up of 13 amino acids. CDR3 in amino acids: CASSSSGAYEQFF. DNA for the CDR3: TGTGCCAGCAGCTCCAGCGGAGCATATGAGCAGTTCTTC.

V usage is TRBV7-2 and J usage is TRBJ2-1, with D perhaps TRBD1 (6 bases). Trimming shortened V by 0 bases and J by 4 bases, and 13 bases separated the two germline ends. The CDR3 spans 16 residues. Germline loops: CDR1 SGHTA, CDR2 FQGNSA. The DNA of the CDR3 is TGTGCCAGCAGCTTAGCCACGGACAGAGCTTACAATGAGCAGTTCTTC. It specifies CASSLATDRAYNEQFF.

This sequence joins TRBV19 and TRBJ2-2; D is perhaps TRBD1 (6 bases). The CDR3 runs to 15 residues. Trimming took 8 bases from V and 4 from J, leaving 17 bases between them. Germline V gives CDR1 LNHDA, CDR2 SQIVND (reference sequence). This chain's CDR3 is CASAPRRGGTGELFF. The CDR3 bases are TGTGCCAGTGCCCCCCGCAGGGGTGGCACCGGGGAGCTGTTTTTT. Drawing the rest from reference TRBV19 and TRBJ2-2, the complete variable domain is DGGITQSPKYLFRKEGQNVTLSCEQNLNHDAMYWYRQDPGQGLRLIYYSQIVNDFQKGDIAEGYSVSREKKESFPLTVTSAQKNPTAFYLCASAPRRGGTGELFFGEGSRLTVL.

V gene TRBV5-1 combines with J gene TRBJ1-3, with unresolved D. There are 13 residues in the CDR3. Per germline, CDR1 SGHRS and CDR2 YFSETQ. Trimming took off 5 bases at V and 1 base at J, with 7 bases between the two ends. The CDR3 nucleotides read TGCGCCAGCAGGTGGGAATCTGGAAACACCATATATTTT. Translated, it gives CASRWESGNTIYF.

This chain connects TRBV5-8 to TRBJ1-1; possibly TRBD1 for D (5 bases). The CDR3 consists of 12 residues. The V and J ends lost 3 bases and 3 bases respectively, with 6 bases between them. CDR1 SGHTS and CDR2 YDEGEE come from the germline V gene. CDR3 nucleotide sequence: TGTGCCAGCAGCTGGGGGGACACTGAAGCTTTCTTT. Encoded protein: CASSWGDTEAFF.

This chain uses TRBV5-6 with TRBJ2-1; 8 nucleotides match TRBD2. Germline trimming cut 2 bases from V and 3 bases from J; bases unmatched to any gene: 7. The CDR3 spans 16 residues. Looked up from germline, CDR1 is SGHDT and CDR2 is YYEEEE. CDR3 DNA sequence: TGTGCCAGCAGCTTTTATGCTAGCGGGTACTACAATGAGCAGTTCTTC. Residues: CASSFYASGYYNEQFF.

The chain employs TRBV2 and TRBJ2-1; D is possibly TRBD2 (5 bases). Germline CDR1 SNHLY, CDR2 FYNNEI. This CDR3 is 11 amino acids long. V was cut by 6 bases and J by 8 bases, with 8 bases left in between. Written as DNA, the CDR3 is TGTGCCAGCAGCCCGGAGGATGAGCAGTTCTTC. The encoded protein is CASSPEDEQFF.

In its sample, this clone was seen once. The chain carries TRBV18 and TRBJ1-1, with D perhaps matching TRBD1 (5 bases). The CDR3 extends over 12 amino acids. CDR1 is KGHSH and CDR2 is LQKENI in the germline V gene. V lost 4 bases and J 13 bases, leaving 16 bases between the germline ends. CDR3 DNA sequence: TGTGCCAGCTCACAGGGCAGGGTTGGGAATTTCTTT. Translated: CASSQGRVGNFF.

The gene calls are TRBV5-4 and TRBJ1-1, with a possible D match to TRBD1 (5 bases). The CDR3 runs 16 residues. V lost 2 bases, J lost 2 bases, and 16 bases lay in between. Germline V CDR1 and CDR2: SGHNT, YYREEE (reference sequence). CDR3 coding DNA: TGTGCCAGCAGCTTTTTTACAGGAATTCCTAACACTGAAGCTTTCTTT. Protein sequence: CASSFFTGIPNTEAFF. The whole variable domain, filled in from reference TRBV5-4 and TRBJ1-1, reads ETGVTQSPTHLIKTRGQQVTLRCSSQSGHNTVSWYQQALGQGPQFIFQYYREEENGRGNFPPRFSGLQFPNYSSELNVNALELDDSALYLCASSFFTGIPNTEAFFGQGTRLTVV.

This rearrangement joins TRBV7-3 to TRBJ2-1; 8 positions agree with TRBD2. J was trimmed by 2 bases and V by 5 bases; bases with no gene match: 5. Germline V lookup: CDR1 SGHTA, CDR2 FQGTGA. The CDR3 consists of 15 residues. CDR3 bases: TGTGCCAGCAGCCTAAGCGGGAGCGCCTACAATGAGCAGTTCTTC. Translation gives CASSLSGSAYNEQFF. Full variable domain (rest looked up from reference TRBV7-3 and TRBJ2-1): GAGVSQTPSNKVTEKGKYVELRCDPISGHTALYWYRQSLGQGPEFLIYFQGTGAADDSGLPNDRFFAVRPEGSVSTLKIQRTERGDSAVYLCASSLSGSAYNEQFFGPGTRLTVL.

The genes are TRBV30 and TRBJ2-3, with TRBD1 matching 10 bases. V shed 5 bases, J shed 4 bases, and the junction held 0 bases outside the gene matches. Germline V gene lookup returns CDR1 GTSNPN and CDR2 SVGIG (reference sequence). The CDR3 totals 12 residues. The CDR3 DNA reads TGTGCCTGGGGACAGGGGGCAGATACGCAGTATTTT. It translates to CAWGQGADTQYF.

This chain uses TRBV7-9 with TRBJ2-7; 11 bases line up with TRBD2. This CDR3 region has 15 residues. CDR1 SEHNR and CDR2 FQNEAQ come from the germline V gene (reference sequence). The V and J ends lost 6 bases and 3 bases, in that order; junction bases with no gene match: 7. The CDR3 here is CASSLSGRAVYEQYF. The CDR3 DNA sequence: TGTGCCAGCAGTCTTAGCGGGAGGGCCGTCTACGAGCAGTACTTC.

The V call is TRBV20-1, the J call TRBJ2-3, with D hard to call. Deletions cut 6 bases from V and 5 bases from J, with 9 bases between. CDR1 is DFQATT and CDR2 is SNEGSKA in the germline V gene (reference sequence). The CDR3 contains 11 residues. The CDR3 region is CSAPQLDTQYF. The CDR3 DNA sequence: TGCAGTGCCCCCCAACTAGATACGCAGTATTTT.

The chain has TRBV5-1 and TRBJ2-1; 7 nucleotides match TRBD2. The germline gives CDR1 SGHRS, CDR2 YFSETQ. The CDR3 runs 15 residues. After removal of 2 bases from V and 7 bases from J, the junction contained 9 bases not matched to a gene. In DNA form, the CDR3 reads TGCGCCAGCAGCTTCCGAGCGGGAAGGGATAATGAGCAGTTCTTC. Protein sequence: CASSFRAGRDNEQFF. The full variable domain, with the rest looked up from reference TRBV5-1 and TRBJ2-1, is KAGVTQTPRYLIKTRGQQVTLSCSPISGHRSVSWYQQTPGQGLQFLFEYFSETQRNKGNFPGRFSGRQFSNSRSEMNVSTLELGDSALYLCASSFRAGRDNEQFFGPGTRLTVL.

The V gene is TRBV9, the J gene TRBJ2-1; TRBD1 matches at 9 bases. This CDR3 contains 16 residues. Germline V CDR1 and CDR2: SGDLS, YYNGEE. V gave up 4 bases and J gave up 7 bases; unmatched junction bases: 12. The CDR3: CASSPVGTGMGNEQFF. CDR3 bases: TGTGCCAGCAGCCCAGTAGGGACAGGGATGGGGAATGAGCAGTTCTTC. Filled out from reference TRBV9 and TRBJ2-1, the complete variable domain reads DSGVTQTPKHLITATGQRVTLRCSPRSGDLSVYWYQQSLDQGLQFLIQYYNGEERAKGNILERFSAQQFPDLHSELNLSSLELGDSALYFCASSPVGTGMGNEQFFGPGTRLTVL.

The chain uses TRBV6-5 and TRBJ2-7; 9 bases map to TRBD1. This CDR3 is built from 15 residues. Trimming took 5 bases from V and 7 from J; bases not matched to a gene: 12. In germline, CDR1 is MNHEY, CDR2 SVGAGI. This chain's CDR3 is CASSSPGQGGYEQYF. The CDR3 region has the DNA TGTGCCAGCAGTAGCCCGGGACAGGGTGGATATGAGCAGTACTTC.

The CDR3 coding sequence is TGTGCCAGCAGCCAAGAAGCCCCAGGAGGATTAACCAAAAACATTCAGTACTTC. It yields the protein CASSQEAPGGLTKNIQYF. J is TRBJ2-4 and V is TRBV4-2; D possibly corresponds to TRBD2 (5 bases). From germline, CDR1 is LGHNA and CDR2 YNFKEQ. This CDR3 spans 18 amino acids. V was clipped by 0 bases and J by 2 bases, with 17 bases between them.

The genes are TRBV5-1 and TRBJ2-4; maybe TRBD1 (5 bases). This CDR3 comprises 19 residues. CDR1 and CDR2 (germline): SGHRS, YFSETQ. Trimming left V 3 bases short and J 0 bases short, with 22 bases between. CDR3 region: CASSSDSTSAAIAKNIQYF. The CDR3 region has the DNA TGCGCCAGCAGCTCAGACAGTACCTCGGCAGCGATAGCCAAAAACATTCAGTACTTC.

J is TRBJ2-7 and V is TRBV25-1; TRBD1 matches at 10 bases. Germline values: CDR1 MGHDK, CDR2 SYGVNS. CDR3 length: 15 amino acids. The V gene end was trimmed by 4 bases and the J gene end by 7 bases; junction bases not matched to a gene: 10. The CDR3 DNA reads as TGTGCCAGCAGTGGACAGACAGGGGGCAAAGGTGAGCAGTACTTC. As protein: CASSGQTGGKGEQYF.